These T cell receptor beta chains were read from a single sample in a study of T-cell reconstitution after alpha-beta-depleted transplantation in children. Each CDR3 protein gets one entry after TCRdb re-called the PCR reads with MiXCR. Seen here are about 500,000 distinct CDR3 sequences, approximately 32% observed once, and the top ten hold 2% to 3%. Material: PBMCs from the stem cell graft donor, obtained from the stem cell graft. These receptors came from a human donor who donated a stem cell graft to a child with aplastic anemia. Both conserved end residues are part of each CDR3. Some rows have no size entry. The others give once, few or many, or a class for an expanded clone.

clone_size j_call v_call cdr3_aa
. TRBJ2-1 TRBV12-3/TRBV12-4 CASSFQRASEQFF
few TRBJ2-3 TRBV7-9 CASSFGTLSTDTQYF
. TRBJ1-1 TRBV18 CASSPRRPGDTEAFF
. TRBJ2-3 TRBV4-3 CASSQDGGESTDTQYF
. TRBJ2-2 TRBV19 CASSTPVGPAQTGELFF
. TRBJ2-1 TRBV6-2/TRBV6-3 CASRWGGANNEQFF
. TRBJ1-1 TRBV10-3 CAISRTGGNTEAFF
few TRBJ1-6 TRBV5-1 CASSSEQGEVNSPLHF
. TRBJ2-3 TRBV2 CASSRDWGGSHGTQYF
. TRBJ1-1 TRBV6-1 CASSPGGLGTEAFF
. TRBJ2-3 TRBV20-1 CSATQTSGTTDTQYF
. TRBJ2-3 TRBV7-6 CASSGRQGSPTDTQYF
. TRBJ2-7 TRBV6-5 CASSYSGQGSYEQYF
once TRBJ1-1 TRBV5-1 CASSLAPLGNTEAFF
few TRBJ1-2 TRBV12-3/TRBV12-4 CASSLAHRVGGGYTF
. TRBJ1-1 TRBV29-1 CSVARQGNTEAFF
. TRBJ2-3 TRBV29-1 CSARLTGASTDTQYF
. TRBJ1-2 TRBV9 CASSPPDRLNYGYTF
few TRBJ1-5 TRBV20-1 CSAVDDGYFDQPQHF
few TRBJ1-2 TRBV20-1 CSAPFPERFQYGYTF
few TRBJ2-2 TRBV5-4 CASRAGTRNTGELFF
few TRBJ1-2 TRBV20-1 CSAVTGPYGYTF
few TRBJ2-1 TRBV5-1 CASTRGQSPDDEQFF
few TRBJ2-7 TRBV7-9 CASNGIAYEQYF
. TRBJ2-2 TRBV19 CASRPGQSFGGELFF
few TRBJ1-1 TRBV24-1 CATSDSGIYTEAFF
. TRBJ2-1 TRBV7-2 CASSLMRTFNEQFF
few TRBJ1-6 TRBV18 CASSPPGGSNSPLHF
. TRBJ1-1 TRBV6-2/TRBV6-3 CASRPTILNTEAFF
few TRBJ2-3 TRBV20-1 CSARVLGLKITDTQYF